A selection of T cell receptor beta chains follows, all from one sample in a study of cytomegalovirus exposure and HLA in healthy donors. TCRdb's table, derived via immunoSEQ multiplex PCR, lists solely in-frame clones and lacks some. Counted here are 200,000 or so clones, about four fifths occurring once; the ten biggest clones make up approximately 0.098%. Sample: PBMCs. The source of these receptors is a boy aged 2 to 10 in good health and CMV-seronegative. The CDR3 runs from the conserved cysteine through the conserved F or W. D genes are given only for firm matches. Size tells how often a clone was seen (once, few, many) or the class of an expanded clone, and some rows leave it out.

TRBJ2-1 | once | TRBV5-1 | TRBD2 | TGCGCCAGCAGCTTTGGGGGGGTGGACAATGAGCAGTTCTTC | CASSFGGVDNEQFF
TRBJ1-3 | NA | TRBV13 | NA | TGTGCCAGCAGCTTATGGGGCAGTCCCTCCGGAAACACCATATATTTT | CASSLWGSPSGNTIYF
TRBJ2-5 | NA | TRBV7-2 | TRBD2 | TGTGCCAGCAGCTTAGTAGGGGGGACTAGCGGGGGGCTGGGGACCCAGTACTTC | CASSLVGGTSGGLGTQYF
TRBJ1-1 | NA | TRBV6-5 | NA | TGTGCCAGCAGCTGGAGGGGTGGGAACACTGAAGCTTTCTTT | CASSWRGGNTEAFF
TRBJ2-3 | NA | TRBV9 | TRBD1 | TGTGCCAGCAGCACCTCGACAGGGGGCAGAGATACGCAGTATTTT | CASSTSTGGRDTQYF
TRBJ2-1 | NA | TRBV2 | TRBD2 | TGTGCCAGCAGTGATAGAGCGGGGTTGGTCTGGATTGAGCAGTTCTTC | CASSDRAGLVWIEQFF
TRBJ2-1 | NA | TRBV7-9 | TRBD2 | TGTGCCAGCAGCCCACCTAGCGGGGGGTTCAATGAGCAGTTCTTC | CASSPPSGGFNEQFF
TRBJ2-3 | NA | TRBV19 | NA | TGTGCCAGTAGTAAATGGACTATCGTGGGTTTGCAGCCAGATACGCAGTATTTT | CASSKWTIVGLQPDTQYF
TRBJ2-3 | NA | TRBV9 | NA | TGTGCCAGCGGGGGGGCGGGGGATACGCAGTATTTT | CASGGAGDTQYF
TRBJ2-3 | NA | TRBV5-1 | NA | TGCGCCAGCAGCTTCCAGGGGCACGGCACAGATACGCAGTATTTT | CASSFQGHGTDTQYF
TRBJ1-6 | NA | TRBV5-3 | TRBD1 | TGTGCCAGAAGCTCGCGCCCGGGACAGGAAATTCGCAGGGCAAATTCACCCCTCCACTTT | CARSSRPGQEIRRANSPLHF
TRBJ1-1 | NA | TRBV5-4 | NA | TGTGCCAGCAGCTTGATGACAGATCACACTGAAGCTTTCTTT | CASSLMTDHTEAFF
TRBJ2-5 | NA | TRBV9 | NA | TGTGCCAGCAGCCCAGGACTGAACCAAGAGACCCAGTACTTC | CASSPGLNQETQYF
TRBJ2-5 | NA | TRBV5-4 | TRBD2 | TGTGCCAGCAGCTCCGGGGGGGGAGCCAGAGAGACCCAGTACTTC | CASSSGGGARETQYF
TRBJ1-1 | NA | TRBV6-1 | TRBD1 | TGTGCCAGCAGTGACCAGGGGGCCGGAACTGAAGCTTTCTTT | CASSDQGAGTEAFF
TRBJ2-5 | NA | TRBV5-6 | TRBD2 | TGTGCCAGCAGCTTGGAAGCGGGGCTATCCGAAGAGACCCAGTACTTC | CASSLEAGLSEETQYF
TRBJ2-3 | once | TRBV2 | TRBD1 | TGTGCCAGCCAGGGACAGTACACAGATACGCAGTATTTT | CASQGQYTDTQYF
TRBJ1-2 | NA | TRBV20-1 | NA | TGCAGTGCTAGAGAACCCAGTGGCTACACCTTC | CSAREPSGYTF
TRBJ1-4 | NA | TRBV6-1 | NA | TGTGCCAGCAGTGAAGATCCCGAAGGGAGAAAACTGTTTTTT | CASSEDPEGRKLFF
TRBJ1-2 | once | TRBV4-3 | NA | TGCGCCAGCAGCCAAGACATGTCATATGGCTACACCTTC | CASSQDMSYGYTF
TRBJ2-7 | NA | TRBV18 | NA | TGTGCCAGCTCACCTATATCAGGGGGGACCAACTACGAGCAGTACTTC | CASSPISGGTNYEQYF
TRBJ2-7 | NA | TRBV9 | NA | TGTGCCAGCAGCGTAAGCGTGTTGGACGAGCAGTACTTC | CASSVSVLDEQYF
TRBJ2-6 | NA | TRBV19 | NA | TGTGCCAGTAGAGTCAGGGGTGCCTCTGGGGCCAACGTCCTGACTTTC | CASRVRGASGANVLTF
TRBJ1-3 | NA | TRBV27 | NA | TGTGCCAGCAGTTTGACAAGCTCTGGAAACACCATATATTTT | CASSLTSSGNTIYF
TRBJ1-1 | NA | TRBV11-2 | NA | TGTGCCAGCAGCTCCGATCCGGGGGAGAACACTGAAGCTTTCTTT | CASSSDPGENTEAFF
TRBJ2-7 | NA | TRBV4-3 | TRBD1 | TGCGCCAGCAGCCAGGCCGGGACAGGGGTCTACGAGCAGTACTTC | CASSQAGTGVYEQYF
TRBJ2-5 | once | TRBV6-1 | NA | TGTGCCAGCAGTGAATCGCTAGCGCAGGAGACCCAGTACTTC | CASSESLAQETQYF
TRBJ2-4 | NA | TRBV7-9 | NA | TGTGCCAGCAGCTTGGGAGGAACCAAAAACATTCAGTACTTC | CASSLGGTKNIQYF
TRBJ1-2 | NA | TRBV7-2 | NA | TGTGCCAGCAGCACCGGACAGTTGGACTATGGCTACACCTTC | CASSTGQLDYGYTF
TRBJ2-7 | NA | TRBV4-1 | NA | TGCGCCAGCAGCCAGAACGCTGGGGCTGTCTACGAGCAGTACTTC | CASSQNAGAVYEQYF
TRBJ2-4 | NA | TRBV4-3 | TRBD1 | TGCGCCAGCAGCCGAGACAGGGGGTTTGACATTCAGTACTTC | CASSRDRGFDIQYF
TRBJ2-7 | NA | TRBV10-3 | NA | TGTGCCATCTTAGGGAACAGGAGCTACGAGCAGTACTTC | CAILGNRSYEQYF
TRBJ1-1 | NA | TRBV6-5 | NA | TGTGCCAGCAGCCTCTGGCACACTGAAGCTTTCTTT | CASSLWHTEAFF
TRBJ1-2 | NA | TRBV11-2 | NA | TGTGCCAGCAGCTTAGGTCCGGGAAACTATGGCTACACCTTC | CASSLGPGNYGYTF
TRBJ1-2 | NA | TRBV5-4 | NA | TGTGCCAGCAGCCCCGCTAGGCGGACAGCATATGGCTACACCTTC | CASSPARRTAYGYTF
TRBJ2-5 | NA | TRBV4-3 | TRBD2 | TGCGCCAGCAGCCAAGATGAGTGGGGCGGGGGGGCCGTACAAGAGACCCAGTACTTC | CASSQDEWGGGAVQETQYF
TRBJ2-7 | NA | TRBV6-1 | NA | TGTGCCAGCAGTACGGACAGCTCCTACGAGCAGTACTTC | CASSTDSSYEQYF
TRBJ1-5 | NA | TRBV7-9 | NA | TGTGCCAGCAGCGTTCGGGGGGATCAGCCCCAGCATTTT | CASSVRGDQPQHF
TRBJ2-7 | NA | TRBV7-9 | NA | TGTGCCAGCAGCTTAGTAGAGGACTCCTACGAGCAGTACTTC | CASSLVEDSYEQYF
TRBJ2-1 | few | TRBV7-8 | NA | TGTGCCAGCAGCAATCGTCGATGGGGGGGCCAGCACGGTGAGCAGTTCTTC | CASSNRRWGGQHGEQFF
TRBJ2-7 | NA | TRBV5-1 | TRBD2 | TGCGCCAGCAGCCCAACGGGACTAGCCTACGAGCAGTACTTC | CASSPTGLAYEQYF
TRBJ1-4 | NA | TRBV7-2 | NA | TGTGCCAGCAGCTTAGTACCGTCCGGGTTTAATGAAAAACTGTTTTTT | CASSLVPSGFNEKLFF
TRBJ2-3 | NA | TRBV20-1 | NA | TGCAGTGCTAGACTAGCGGATACGCAGTATTTT | CSARLADTQYF
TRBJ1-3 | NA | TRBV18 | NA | TGTGCCAGCTCACCGGGAGCGACTACCCTGAACACCATATATTTT | CASSPGATTLNTIYF
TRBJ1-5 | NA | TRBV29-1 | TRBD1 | TGCAGCGCTCAACAGGGGGCGGAGGCCCAGCATTTT | CSAQQGAEAQHF
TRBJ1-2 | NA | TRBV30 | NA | TGTGCCTGTCAAATGAGGGATGGCTACACCTTC | CACQMRDGYTF
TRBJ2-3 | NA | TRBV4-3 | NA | TGCGCCAGCAGCCATGCCGGGGAGAGCACAGATACGCAGTATTTT | CASSHAGESTDTQYF
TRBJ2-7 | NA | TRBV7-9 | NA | TGTGCCAGCAGCTTAGGACTAGAGACCTACGAGCAGTACTTC | CASSLGLETYEQYF
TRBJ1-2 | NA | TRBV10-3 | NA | TGTGCCATCAGTGAGCAGGGCGCTAACTATGGCTACACCTTC | CAISEQGANYGYTF
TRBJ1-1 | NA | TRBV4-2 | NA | TGTGCCAGCAGCCAAGACTCAGGGGTGAACACTGAAGCTTTCTTT | CASSQDSGVNTEAFF
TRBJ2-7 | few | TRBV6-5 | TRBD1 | TGTGCCAGTCTGGGACAGAACTACGAGCAGTACTTC | CASLGQNYEQYF
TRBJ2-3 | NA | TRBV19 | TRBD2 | TGTGCCAGTAGTACGTTAGCGGGGGGGATCACAGATACGCAGTATTTT | CASSTLAGGITDTQYF
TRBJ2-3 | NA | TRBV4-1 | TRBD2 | TGCGCCAGCAGCCAGAGACTAGCGGGGAACACAGATACGCAGTATTTT | CASSQRLAGNTDTQYF
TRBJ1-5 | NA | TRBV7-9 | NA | TGTGCCAGCAGCTTAGTCACGGAGAATCAGCCCCAGCATTTT | CASSLVTENQPQHF
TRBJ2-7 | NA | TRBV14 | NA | TGTGCCAGCAGCCAATGGGGAGGGGGGTCCTACGAGCAGTACTTC | CASSQWGGGSYEQYF
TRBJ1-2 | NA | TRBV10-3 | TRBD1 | TGTGCCATCAGTAAGGAGGGACAGGGGTGGAACTATGGCTACACCTTC | CAISKEGQGWNYGYTF
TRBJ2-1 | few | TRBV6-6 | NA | TGTGCCAGCAGTGACAGTGACAACAATGAGCAGTTCTTC | CASSDSDNNEQFF
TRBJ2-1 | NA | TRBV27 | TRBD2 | TGTGCCAGCACCGCTCCCGGGCGGGGGGGCGGTGAGCAGTTCTTC | CASTAPGRGGGEQFF